These 5 T cell receptor beta chains were all obtained from the same sample, sequenced in a study of shared clonotypes between healthy human individuals. Clones were sequenced by immunoSEQ multiplex PCR, and TCRdb holds only the in-frame ones, with some missing. The sample contains 650,000 to 750,000 clones, 72% of which appear only once. Sequenced input: memory CD4+ T cells sorted from blood. The subset is: CD45RA-negative fraction. All receptors derive from a woman in her twenties or thirties in good health.

CDR3 in DNA: TGTGCCAGCGAGGGGGGAGTCCAGCCCCAGCATTTT. It specifies CASEGGVQPQHF. V gene TRBV28 combines with J gene TRBJ1-5, with D possibly being TRBD1 (6 bases). Trimming removed 8 bases from V and 7 bases from J, with 12 bases in between. Germline lookup yields CDR1 MDHEN and CDR2 SYDVKM. This CDR3 has 12 residues. Together with reference TRBV28 and TRBJ1-5, the CDR3 gives the full variable domain: DVKVTQSSRYLVKRTGEKVFLECVQDMDHENMFWYRQDPGLGLRLIYFSYDVKMKEKGDIPEGYSVSREKKERFSLILESASTNQTSMYLCASEGGVQPQHFGDGTRLSIL.

The J gene is TRBJ2-5, the V gene TRBV1; TRBD2, as called in the table, went unchecked against the DNA. TRBV1 is classified as a pseudogene. The CDR3 covers 15 residues. CDR3 region: CTSSQRCEMRETQYF. The DNA of the CDR3 is TGCACCAGCAGCCAACGGTGCGAGATGCGAGAGACCCAGTACTTC.

As to this clone: Other DNA sequences within the sample encode an identical CDR3. The chain links TRBV2 to TRBJ2-5; TRBD1 matches at 7 bases. This CDR3 has 13 residues. Trimming removed 6 bases from V and 5 bases from J; junction bases left unmatched: 6. The germline V gene encodes CDR1 SNHLY and CDR2 FYNNEI. CDR3 sequence (DNA): TGTGCCAGCAGCGGACAGGCCGGGGAGACCCAGTACTTC. As protein: CASSGQAGETQYF.

V gene TRBV25-1 combines with J gene TRBJ2-2; 9 bases agree with TRBD1. The CDR3 totals 16 residues. Trimming cost V 4 bases and J 3 bases; bases outside gene matches: 6. Germline CDR1 is MGHDK and CDR2 is SYGVNS. CDR3 nucleotide sequence: TGTGCCAGCAGTGGGTGGACAGGGGATGACACCGGGGAGCTGTTTTTT. Its protein is CASSGWTGDDTGELFF.

V gene TRBV28 combines with J gene TRBJ2-4, with D tentatively TRBD1 or TRBD2 (6 bases each). Germline assignment: CDR1 MDHEN and CDR2 SYDVKM. With 2 bases removed from V and 1 base from J, the gap between germline ends came to 15 bases. The CDR3 length is 17 residues. The CDR3, as DNA: TGTGCCAGCAGTTTAGCTGTGGGGGGCGGGGCCAAAAACATTCAGTACTTC. Translating it yields CASSLAVGGGAKNIQYF.